The 23 T cell receptor beta chains in this list originate from one sample, sequenced in a study of blood T cell repertoires in COVID-19. Method: immunoSEQ multiplex PCR; TCRdb's copy keeps in-frame clones and lacks some. This table holds tens of thousands of clones, around 86% found once. The sequencing sample was made of peripheral blood. All receptors derive from a woman aged 80 or older with acute or convalescent COVID-19.

The chain is built from TRBV19 and TRBJ2-3; 7 bases fit TRBD1. Germline-derived CDR1 and CDR2 are LNHDA and SQIVND (reference sequence). Trimming took 5 bases from V and 4 from J; bases not matched to a gene: 6. This CDR3 is 14 amino acids long. CDR3 amino acids: CASSLRQGADTQYF. CDR3 DNA sequence: TGTGCCAGTAGTCTAAGACAGGGCGCAGATACGCAGTATTTT. Full variable domain (remainder filled in from reference TRBV19 and TRBJ2-3): DGGITQSPKYLFRKEGQNVTLSCEQNLNHDAMYWYRQDPGQGLRLIYYSQIVNDFQKGDIAEGYSVSREKKESFPLTVTSAQKNPTAFYLCASSLRQGADTQYFGPGTRLTVL.

The chain recombines TRBV9 with TRBJ1-3; D not resolved. The CDR3 is 15 amino acids. Between the trimmed V and J ends, which lost 2 bases and 0 bases, there was a span of 9 bases. Germline CDR1 reads SGDLS; CDR2 reads YYNGEE. The CDR3 bases are TGTGCCAGCAGCGTTGGAGGGATCTCTGGAAACACCATATATTTT. This encodes CASSVGGISGNTIYF.

The chain uses TRBV19 and TRBJ2-2; TRBD1 matches at 9 bases. The CDR3 spans 14 residues. Trimming cost V 7 bases and J 7 bases; bases outside gene matches: 7. CDR1 and CDR2 from the germline V gene are LNHDA and SQIVND (reference sequence). As DNA, the CDR3 is TGTGCCAGTAAAAGGACAGGGGACGGCGGGGAGCTGTTTTTT. It specifies CASKRTGDGGELFF.

The J gene is TRBJ1-4, the V gene TRBV5-1; TRBD1 aligns across 9 bases. V lost 4 bases and J lost 4; bases outside the gene matches: 2. CDR1 is SGHRS, CDR2 YFSETQ, per germline. The CDR3 is made up of 14 amino acids. The DNA of the CDR3 is TGCGCCAGCAGCCGACAGGGGGTTAATGAAAAACTGTTTTTT. Protein: CASSRQGVNEKLFF.

The rearrangement links TRBV25-1 to TRBJ1-2, with TRBD1 identical over 8 bases. Germline CDR1 is MGHDK and CDR2 is SYGVNS. Trimming at V came to 5 bases and at J to 8 bases, leaving 7 bases not matched to a gene. The CDR3 loop spans 13 amino acids. The CDR3 sequence is CASSQSGGRGYTF. The CDR3 DNA reads TGTGCCAGCAGTCAATCAGGGGGCAGAGGCTACACCTTC.

This clone was picked up one time. V is TRBV30 and J is TRBJ1-3, with D possibly TRBD1 on 5 matching bases. Per the germline V gene, CDR1 is GTSNPN and CDR2 is SVGIG (reference sequence). The CDR3 runs to 13 residues. V lost 2 bases, J lost 3 bases, and 8 bases lay in between. CDR3 loop: CAWSRGGGNTIYF. The CDR3 bases are TGTGCCTGGAGTCGCGGGGGTGGAAACACCATATATTTT.

The chain has TRBV3-1 (or the pseudogene TRBV3-2) and TRBJ2-7; 8 positions match TRBD1. With V trimmed by 4 bases and J by 6 bases, 8 bases remained unmatched. The CDR3 is 14 residues long. Germline values: CDR1 LGHDT, CDR2 YNNKEL (reference sequence). CDR3 sequence (DNA): TGTGCCAGCAGCCCTTCGGGACAGGAGGCCGAGCAGTACTTC. Translation gives CASSPSGQEAEQYF.

This clone was observed a handful of times. This chain links TRBV6-6 with TRBJ1-2; D perhaps matches TRBD1 (5 bases). This CDR3 is built from 13 residues. CDR1 is MNHNY, CDR2 SVGAGI, per germline (reference sequence). Trimming cost V 6 bases and J 4 bases, with 12 bases left between them. The CDR3 DNA reads TGTGCCAGCAGGCCCAGGGTCCCCTATGGCTACACCTTC. Protein: CASRPRVPYGYTF.

The chain recombines TRBV5-1 with TRBJ1-2; D is perhaps TRBD1 (5 bases). The CDR3 length is 13 residues. Germline V lookup: CDR1 SGHRS, CDR2 YFSETQ. The ends were cut back, 5 bases at V and 3 bases at J, with 11 bases in the middle. Here the CDR3 reads CASSQTDYYGYTF. The CDR3 nucleotides are TGCGCCAGCAGTCAGACAGATTACTATGGCTACACCTTC.

This sequence joins TRBV9 and TRBJ1-6, with 10 positions matching TRBD1. J lost 9 bases, V lost 5 bases, and 8 bases had no gene match. The CDR3 is made up of 15 amino acids. Germline V gene data show CDR1 as SGDLS and CDR2 as YYNGEE. CDR3 bases: TGTGCCAGCAGTACTACCGGGACAGGGGCTTCACCCCTCCACTTT. It codes for CASSTTGTGASPLHF.

The CDR3 DNA is TGTGCCAGCAGTTCGCCCACAGAGCAGGGTAACTATGGCTACACCTTC. It yields the protein CASSSPTEQGNYGYTF. The J gene is TRBJ1-2, the V gene TRBV27, with D perhaps TRBD1 (5 bases). The V end was cut by 4 bases, the J end by 1 base, with 16 bases between. Germline CDR1 MNHEY, CDR2 SMNVEV (reference sequence). The CDR3 sequence is 16 residues long.

J is TRBJ2-1 and V is TRBV29-1, with D tentatively TRBD2 (5 bases). This CDR3 region has 15 residues. Germline CDR1 is SQVTM and CDR2 is ANQGSEA. Trimming took off 3 bases at V and 6 bases at J, with 18 bases between the two ends. The CDR3 nucleotides read TGCAGCGTTGATTCCAATGGGCAGGCGGGCAATGAGCAGTTCTTC. Protein product: CSVDSNGQAGNEQFF.

The genes are TRBV12-3 or TRBV12-4 and TRBJ1-2, with TRBD1 matching over 11 bases. This CDR3 comprises 13 residues. The V and J ends lost 8 bases and 2 bases, in that order; junction bases with no gene match: 1. The CDR3 sequence: CASGDRGNYGYTF. The DNA of the CDR3 is TGTGCCAGCGGGGACAGGGGGAACTATGGCTACACCTTC.

This clone has more than one count but fewer than ten. This chain links TRBV7-2 with TRBJ1-2; TRBD1 agrees at 7 bases. This CDR3 is built from 14 residues. Per germline, CDR1 SGHTA and CDR2 FQGNSA. V lost 4 bases, J lost 8 bases, and 10 bases stayed unmatched. Here the CDR3 reads CASSSGTALLGYTF. The CDR3 coding sequence is TGTGCCAGCAGCTCCGGGACAGCCCTTCTCGGCTACACCTTC. The whole variable domain, remainder taken from reference TRBV7-2 and TRBJ1-2, is GAGVSQSPSNKVTEKGKDVELRCDPISGHTALYWYRQSLGQGLEFLIYFQGNSAPDKSGLPSDRFSAERTGGSVSTLTIQRTQQEDSAVYLCASSSGTALLGYTFGSGTRLTVV.

The J gene is TRBJ2-4, the V gene TRBV5-1; TRBD1 might be the D (5 bases). Germline V gene sequence: CDR1 SGHRS, CDR2 YFSETQ. This CDR3 spans 16 amino acids. Trimming shortened V by 4 bases and J by 1 base, and 15 bases separated the two germline ends. The CDR3 here is CASSVAQGGAKNIQYF. In nucleotides, the CDR3 is TGCGCCAGCAGCGTGGCCCAGGGTGGGGCCAAAAACATTCAGTACTTC.

This clone was detected once. V and J are TRBV19 and TRBJ2-3; possibly TRBD2 for D (6 bases). Per the germline V gene, CDR1 is LNHDA and CDR2 is SQIVND (reference sequence). The germline V and J ends were trimmed by 1 base and 0 bases, with 8 bases remaining between them. The CDR3 is made up of 15 amino acids. In DNA form, the CDR3 reads TGTGCCAGTAGTATAGCGGGAGCTAGCACAGATACGCAGTATTTT. This encodes CASSIAGASTDTQYF.

The chain combines TRBV7-9 with TRBJ2-7, with D possibly TRBD1 on 5 matching bases. The V gene lost 2 bases and the J gene lost 5 bases, with 10 bases spanning the gap. The CDR3 spans 13 residues. The germline V gene has CDR1 SEHNR and CDR2 FQNEAQ (reference sequence). DNA of the CDR3: TGTGCCAGCAGCTTACCAGGGATCGACGAGCAGTACTTC. This encodes CASSLPGIDEQYF.

The rearrangement links TRBV10-3 to TRBJ1-5, with D unclear. This CDR3 has 14 residues. Trimming took 5 bases from V and 0 from J, leaving 8 bases between them. The germline V gene has CDR1 ENHRY and CDR2 SYGVKD. The CDR3 reads CAISRDYSNQPQHF. CDR3 nucleotide sequence: TGTGCCATCAGTCGGGATTATAGCAATCAGCCCCAGCATTTT.

V and J are TRBV19 and TRBJ1-5; D unresolved. The CDR3 contains 12 residues. Germline V lookup: CDR1 LNHDA, CDR2 SQIVND (reference sequence). With 1 base removed from V and 5 bases from J, the gap between germline ends came to 3 bases. The CDR3 DNA reads TGTGCCAGTAGTATAGTATATCAGCCCCAGCATTTT. Encoded protein: CASSIVYQPQHF.

The chain employs TRBV28 and TRBJ1-2; possible D gene TRBD1, 6 bases. The V gene lost 2 bases and the J gene lost 4 bases, with 11 bases spanning the gap. The CDR3 contains 14 residues. Per germline, CDR1 MDHEN and CDR2 SYDVKM. The CDR3 loop reads CASSLGQRSYGYTF. The DNA for the CDR3 is TGTGCCAGCAGTTTAGGACAGCGCTCCTATGGCTACACCTTC.

The chain combines TRBV7-9 with TRBJ1-2, with a tentative D call TRBD1 (6 bases). Germline CDR1 is SEHNR and CDR2 is FQNEAQ (reference sequence). CDR3 length: 13 amino acids. The V end was cut by 5 bases, the J end by 2 bases, with 9 bases between. The CDR3 protein is CASSTDSNYGYTF. In nucleotides, the CDR3 is TGTGCCAGCAGCACGGACAGCAACTATGGCTACACCTTC.

The rearrangement joins TRBV7-3 to TRBJ2-1, with D perhaps TRBD1 (6 bases). Germline V gene lookup returns CDR1 SGHTA and CDR2 FQGTGA. The germline V and J ends were trimmed by 2 bases and 5 bases, with 13 bases remaining between them. CDR3 length: 15 amino acids. The CDR3: CASSLRPDSNNEQFF. In nucleotides, the CDR3 is TGTGCCAGCAGCTTACGCCCGGACAGCAACAATGAGCAGTTCTTC. The full variable domain, with the rest looked up from reference TRBV7-3 and TRBJ2-1, is GAGVSQTPSNKVTEKGKYVELRCDPISGHTALYWYRQSLGQGPEFLIYFQGTGAADDSGLPNDRFFAVRPEGSVSTLKIQRTERGDSAVYLCASSLRPDSNNEQFFGPGTRLTVL.

The CDR3 region is CSVGTGGAGHGELFF. The CDR3 DNA reads as TGCAGCGTCGGGACAGGGGGCGCCGGGCACGGGGAGCTGTTTTTT. The V call is TRBV29-1, the J call TRBJ2-2, with 12 nucleotides matching TRBD1. The V segment lost 6 bases and the J segment 7 bases; nucleotides outside the gene matches: 9. The CDR3 is 15 residues long. CDR1 and CDR2 from the germline V gene are SQVTM and ANQGSEA.